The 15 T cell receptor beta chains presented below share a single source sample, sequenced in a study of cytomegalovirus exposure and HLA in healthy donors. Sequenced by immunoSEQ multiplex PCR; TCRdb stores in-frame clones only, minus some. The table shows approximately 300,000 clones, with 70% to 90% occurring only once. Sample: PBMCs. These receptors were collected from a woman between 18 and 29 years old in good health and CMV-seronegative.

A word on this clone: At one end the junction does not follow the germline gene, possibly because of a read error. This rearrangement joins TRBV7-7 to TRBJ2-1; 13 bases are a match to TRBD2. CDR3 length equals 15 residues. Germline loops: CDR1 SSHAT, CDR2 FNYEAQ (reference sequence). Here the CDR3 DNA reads TGTGCTAGCAGCTTAGGACTAGCGGGAGTTGGTGAGCAGTTCTTC. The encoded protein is CASSLGLAGVGEQFF.

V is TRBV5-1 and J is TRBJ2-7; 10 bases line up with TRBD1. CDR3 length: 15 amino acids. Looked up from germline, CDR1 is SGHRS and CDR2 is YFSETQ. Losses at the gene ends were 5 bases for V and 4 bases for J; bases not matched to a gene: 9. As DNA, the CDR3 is TGCGCCAGCAGGACTGACTGGACAGGGGGGTACGAGCAGTACTTC. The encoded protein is CASRTDWTGGYEQYF.

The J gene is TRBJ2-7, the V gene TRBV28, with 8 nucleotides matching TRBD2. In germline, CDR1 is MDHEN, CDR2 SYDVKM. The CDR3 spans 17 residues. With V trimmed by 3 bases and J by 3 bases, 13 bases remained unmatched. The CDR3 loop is CASSFSLQVAGLYEQYF. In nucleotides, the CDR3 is TGTGCCAGCAGTTTCTCCCTCCAGGTAGCGGGACTCTACGAGCAGTACTTC.

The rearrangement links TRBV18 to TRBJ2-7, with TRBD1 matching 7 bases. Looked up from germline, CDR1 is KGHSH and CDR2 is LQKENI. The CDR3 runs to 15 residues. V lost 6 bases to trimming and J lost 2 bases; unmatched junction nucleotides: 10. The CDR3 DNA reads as TGTGCCAGCTCCCAGGACCTCAGGGGGACCTACGAGCAGTACTTC. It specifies CASSQDLRGTYEQYF. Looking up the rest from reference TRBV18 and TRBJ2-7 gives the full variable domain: NAGVMQNPRHLVRRRGQEARLRCSPMKGHSHVYWYRQLPEEGLKFMVYLQKENIIDESGMPKERFSAEFPKEGPSILRIQQVVRGDSAAYFCASSQDLRGTYEQYFGPGTRLTVT.

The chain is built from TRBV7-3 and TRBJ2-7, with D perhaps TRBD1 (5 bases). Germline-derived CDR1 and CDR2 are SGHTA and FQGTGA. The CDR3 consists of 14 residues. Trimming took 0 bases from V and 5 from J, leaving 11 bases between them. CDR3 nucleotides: TGTGCCAGCAGCTTAACCCAGGGTACCAACGAGCAGTACTTC. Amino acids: CASSLTQGTNEQYF.

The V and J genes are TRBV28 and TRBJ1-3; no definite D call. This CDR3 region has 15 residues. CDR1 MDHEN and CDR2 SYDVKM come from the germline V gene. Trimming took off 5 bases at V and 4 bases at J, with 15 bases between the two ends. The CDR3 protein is CASSQQPRWGNTIYF. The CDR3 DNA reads TGTGCCAGCAGTCAACAGCCCCGATGGGGAAACACCATATATTTT.

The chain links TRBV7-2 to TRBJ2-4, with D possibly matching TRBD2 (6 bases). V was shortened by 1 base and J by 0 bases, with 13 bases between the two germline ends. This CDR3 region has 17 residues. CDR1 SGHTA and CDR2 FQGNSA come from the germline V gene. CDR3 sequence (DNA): TGTGCCAGCAGCTTAGGTGGTCTAGCGCTAGCCAAAAACATTCAGTACTTC. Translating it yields CASSLGGLALAKNIQYF.

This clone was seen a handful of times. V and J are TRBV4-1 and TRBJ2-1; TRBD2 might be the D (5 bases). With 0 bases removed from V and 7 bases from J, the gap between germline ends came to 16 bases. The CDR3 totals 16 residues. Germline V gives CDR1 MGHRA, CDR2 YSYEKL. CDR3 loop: CASSQDWLAGVNEQFF. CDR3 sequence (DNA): TGCGCCAGCAGCCAAGATTGGCTAGCTGGGGTGAATGAGCAGTTCTTC.

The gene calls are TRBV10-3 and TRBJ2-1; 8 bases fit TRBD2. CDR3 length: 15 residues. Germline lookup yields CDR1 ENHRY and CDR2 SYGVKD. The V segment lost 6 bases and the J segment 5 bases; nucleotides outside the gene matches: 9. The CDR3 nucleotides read TGTGCCATCAGGGACAGCGGGAGTCTGGACAATGAGCAGTTCTTC. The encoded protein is CAIRDSGSLDNEQFF.

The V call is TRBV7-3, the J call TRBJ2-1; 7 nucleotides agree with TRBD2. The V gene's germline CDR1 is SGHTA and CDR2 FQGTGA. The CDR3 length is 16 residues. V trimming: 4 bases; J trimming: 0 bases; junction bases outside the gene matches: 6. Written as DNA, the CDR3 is TGTGCCAGCAGCTCTGCTAGCGGAAGCTCCTACAATGAGCAGTTCTTC. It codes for CASSSASGSSYNEQFF.

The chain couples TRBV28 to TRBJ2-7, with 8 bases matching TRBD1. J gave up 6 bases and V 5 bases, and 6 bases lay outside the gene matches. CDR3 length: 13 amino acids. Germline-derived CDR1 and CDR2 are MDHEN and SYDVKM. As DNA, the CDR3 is TGTGCCAGCAGTCCAGGACAGGGTGGCGAGCAGTACTTC. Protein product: CASSPGQGGEQYF. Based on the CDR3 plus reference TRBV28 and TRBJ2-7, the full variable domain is DVKVTQSSRYLVKRTGEKVFLECVQDMDHENMFWYRQDPGLGLRLIYFSYDVKMKEKGDIPEGYSVSREKKERFSLILESASTNQTSMYLCASSPGQGGEQYFGPGTRLTVT.

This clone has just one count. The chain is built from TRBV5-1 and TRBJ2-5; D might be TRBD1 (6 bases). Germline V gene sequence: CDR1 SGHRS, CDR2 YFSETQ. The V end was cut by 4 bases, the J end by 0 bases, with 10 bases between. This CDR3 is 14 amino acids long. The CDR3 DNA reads TGCGCCAGCAGCAAGGGACAACACCAAGAGACCCAGTACTTC. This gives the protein CASSKGQHQETQYF.

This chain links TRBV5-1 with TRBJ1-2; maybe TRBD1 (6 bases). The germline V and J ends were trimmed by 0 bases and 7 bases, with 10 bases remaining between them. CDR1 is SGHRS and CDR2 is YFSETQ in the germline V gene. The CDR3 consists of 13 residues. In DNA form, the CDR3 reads TGCGCCAGCAGCTTGGGACAGGTAGGTGGCTACACCTTC. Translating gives CASSLGQVGGYTF.

As DNA, the CDR3 is TGTGCCAGCAGCCTAGGGACAGGGGGCGGTTATGGCTACACCTTC. Translating it yields CASSLGTGGGYGYTF. The chain employs TRBV7-6 and TRBJ1-2; 12 bases match TRBD1. V dropped 5 bases and J dropped 5; count of bases not matched to a gene: 6. Germline CDR1 is SGHVS and CDR2 is FNYEAQ. This CDR3 is 15 amino acids long.

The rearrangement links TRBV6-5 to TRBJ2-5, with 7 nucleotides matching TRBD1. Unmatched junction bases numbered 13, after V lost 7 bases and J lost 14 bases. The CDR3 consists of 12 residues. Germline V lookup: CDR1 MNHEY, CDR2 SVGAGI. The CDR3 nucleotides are TGTGCCAGCACCGAATTACCGGGACAGCTTTACTTC. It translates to CASTELPGQLYF.